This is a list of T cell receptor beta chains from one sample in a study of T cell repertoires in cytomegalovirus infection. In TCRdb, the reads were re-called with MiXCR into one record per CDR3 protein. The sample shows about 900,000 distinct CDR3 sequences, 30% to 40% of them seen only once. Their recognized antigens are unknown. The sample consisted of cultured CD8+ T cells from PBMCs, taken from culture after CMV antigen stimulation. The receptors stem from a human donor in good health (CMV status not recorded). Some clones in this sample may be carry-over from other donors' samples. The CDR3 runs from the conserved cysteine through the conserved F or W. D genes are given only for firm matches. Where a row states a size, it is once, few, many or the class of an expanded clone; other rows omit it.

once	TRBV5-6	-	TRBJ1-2	CASSQQTNYGYTF	TGTGCCAGCAGTCAACAGACTAACTATGGCTACACCTTC
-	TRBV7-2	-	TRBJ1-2	CATYTNYGYTF	TGTGCCACCTATACGAACTATGGCTACACCTTC
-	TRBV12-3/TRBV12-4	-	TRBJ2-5	CASRRDIETQYF	TGTGCCAGCCGACGGGACATAGAGACCCAGTACTTC
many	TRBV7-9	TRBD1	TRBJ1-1	CASSQQGWTEAFF	TGTGCCAGCAGCCAACAGGGGTGGACTGAAGCTTTCTTT
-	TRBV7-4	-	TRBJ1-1	CASIPGTEAFF	TGTGCCAGCATCCCGGGCACTGAAGCTTTCTTT
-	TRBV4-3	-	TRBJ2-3	CASSQDQGSEGPDTQYF	TGCGCCAGCAGCCAAGATCAGGGTAGCGAAGGGCCAGATACGCAGTATTTT
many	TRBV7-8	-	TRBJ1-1	CASSPLEDGLNTEAFF	TGTGCCAGCAGCCCCCTGGAGGACGGACTGAACACTGAAGCTTTCTTT
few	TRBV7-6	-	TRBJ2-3	CASKEASSTDTQYF	TGTGCCAGCAAGGAGGCCAGTAGCACAGATACGCAGTATTTT
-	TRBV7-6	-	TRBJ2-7	CASSLAEGTSTEQYF	TGTGCCAGCAGCTTAGCTGAGGGAACCTCTACAGAGCAGTACTTC
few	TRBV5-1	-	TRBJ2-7	CASSLASRLDEQYF	TGCGCCAGCAGCTTGGCGAGCCGCCTGGACGAGCAGTACTTC
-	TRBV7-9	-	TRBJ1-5	CASSLVAGDNQPQHF	TGTGCCAGCAGCTTAGTAGCAGGGGATAATCAGCCCCAGCATTTT
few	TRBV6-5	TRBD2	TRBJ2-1	CASTARASGYNEQFF	TGTGCCAGCACCGCCAGGGCTAGCGGTTACAATGAGCAGTTCTTC
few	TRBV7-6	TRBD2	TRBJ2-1	CASSLRGGDNEEQFF	TGTGCCAGCAGCTTACGCGGGGGGGATAATGAAGAGCAGTTCTTC